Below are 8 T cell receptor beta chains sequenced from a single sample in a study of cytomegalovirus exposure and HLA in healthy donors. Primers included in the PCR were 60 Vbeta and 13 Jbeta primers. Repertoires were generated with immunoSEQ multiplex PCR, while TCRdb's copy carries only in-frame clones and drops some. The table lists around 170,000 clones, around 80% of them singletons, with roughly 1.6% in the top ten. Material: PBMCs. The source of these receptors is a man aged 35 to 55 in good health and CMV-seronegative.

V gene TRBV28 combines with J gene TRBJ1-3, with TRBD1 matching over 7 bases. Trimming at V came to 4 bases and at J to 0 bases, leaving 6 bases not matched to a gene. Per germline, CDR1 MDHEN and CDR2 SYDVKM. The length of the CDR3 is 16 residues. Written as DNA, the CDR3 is TGTGCCAGCAGTTCGGGACAGCTTTACTCTGGAAACACCATATATTTT. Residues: CASSSGQLYSGNTIYF.

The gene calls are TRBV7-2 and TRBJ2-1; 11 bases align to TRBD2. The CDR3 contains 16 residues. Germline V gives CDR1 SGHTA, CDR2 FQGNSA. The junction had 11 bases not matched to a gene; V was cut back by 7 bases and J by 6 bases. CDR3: CASTPRIAGGTNEQFF. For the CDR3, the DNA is TGTGCCAGCACCCCAAGGATAGCGGGAGGGACCAATGAGCAGTTCTTC.

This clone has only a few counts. CDR3: CASSFRTAYEQYV. The DNA of the CDR3 is TGTGCCAGCAGCTTCCGGACTGCTTACGAGCAGTACGTC. The chain uses TRBV11-3 and TRBJ2-7, with a possible D match to TRBD2 (5 bases). CDR1 and CDR2 (germline): SGHNT, YENEEA. CDR3 length: 13 amino acids. V was pared by 3 bases and J by 4 bases, with 10 bases between.

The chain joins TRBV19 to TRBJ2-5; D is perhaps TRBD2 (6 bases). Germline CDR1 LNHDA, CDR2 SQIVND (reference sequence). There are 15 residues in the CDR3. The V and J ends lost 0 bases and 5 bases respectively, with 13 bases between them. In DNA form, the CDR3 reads TGTGCCAGTAGTATAGAGAGGTCGGGGAGGGAGACCCAGTACTTC. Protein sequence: CASSIERSGRETQYF. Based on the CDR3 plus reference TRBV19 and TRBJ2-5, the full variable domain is DGGITQSPKYLFRKEGQNVTLSCEQNLNHDAMYWYRQDPGQGLRLIYYSQIVNDFQKGDIAEGYSVSREKKESFPLTVTSAQKNPTAFYLCASSIERSGRETQYFGPGTRLLVL.

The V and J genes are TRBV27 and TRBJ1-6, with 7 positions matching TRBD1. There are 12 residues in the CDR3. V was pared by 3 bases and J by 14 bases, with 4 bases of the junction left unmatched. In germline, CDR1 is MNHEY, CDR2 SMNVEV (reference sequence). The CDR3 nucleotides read TGTGCCAGCAGTTTCAACAGGGGTTCCCTCCACTTT. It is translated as CASSFNRGSLHF.

In DNA, the CDR3 is TGTGCCAGCAGTTTTTCAGTCGGGGGGACCGGGGAGCTGTTTTTT. Translated: CASSFSVGGTGELFF. The rearrangement joins TRBV27 to TRBJ2-2; 7 nucleotides align to TRBD2. Losses at the gene ends were 3 bases for V and 5 bases for J; bases not matched to a gene: 6. This CDR3 is built from 15 residues. The germline V gene has CDR1 MNHEY and CDR2 SMNVEV (reference sequence).

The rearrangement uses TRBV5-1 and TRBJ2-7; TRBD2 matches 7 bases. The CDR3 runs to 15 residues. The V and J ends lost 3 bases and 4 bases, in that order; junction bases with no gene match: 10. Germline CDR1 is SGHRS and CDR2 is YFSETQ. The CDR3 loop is CASSSLTAGLYEQYF. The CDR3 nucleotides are TGCGCCAGCAGCTCGCTGACAGCGGGATTGTACGAGCAGTACTTC.

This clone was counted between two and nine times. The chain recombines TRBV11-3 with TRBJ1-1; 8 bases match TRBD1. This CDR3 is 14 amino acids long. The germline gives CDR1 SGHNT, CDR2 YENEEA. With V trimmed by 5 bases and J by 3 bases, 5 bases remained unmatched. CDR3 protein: CASSLTGEYTEAFF. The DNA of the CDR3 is TGTGCCAGCAGCCTGACAGGGGAGTACACTGAAGCTTTCTTT.